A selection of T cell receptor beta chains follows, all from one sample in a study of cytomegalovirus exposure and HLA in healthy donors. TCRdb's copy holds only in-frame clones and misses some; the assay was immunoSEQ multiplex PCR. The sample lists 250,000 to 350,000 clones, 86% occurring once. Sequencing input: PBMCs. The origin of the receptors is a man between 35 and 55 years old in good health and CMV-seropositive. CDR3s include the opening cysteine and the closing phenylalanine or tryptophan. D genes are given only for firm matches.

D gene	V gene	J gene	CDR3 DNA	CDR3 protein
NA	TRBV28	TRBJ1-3	TGTGCCAGCAGTTCTTCAGGGGACAATGGAAACACCATATATTTT	CASSSSGDNGNTIYF
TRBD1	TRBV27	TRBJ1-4	TGTGCCAGCATTGGGACAGCAACTGTGAATGAAAAACTGTTTTTT	CASIGTATVNEKLFF
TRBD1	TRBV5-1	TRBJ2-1	TGCGCCAGCAGCCCGGGACAGGGGACTGAGCAGTTCTTC	CASSPGQGTEQFF
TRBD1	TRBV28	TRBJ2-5	TGTGCCAGCGGGACGACAGGGGTCACGACTTTACGAGAGACCCAGTACTTC	CASGTTGVTTLRETQYF
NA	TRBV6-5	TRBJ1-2	TGTGCCAGCAGTACCCCGGGGGGGGTCGCCGGTGGCTACACCTTC	CASSTPGGVAGGYTF
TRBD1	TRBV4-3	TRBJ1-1	TGCGCCAGCAGCCCAGGGGGCTACACTGAAGCTTTCTTT	CASSPGGYTEAFF
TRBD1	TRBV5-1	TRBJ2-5	TGCGCCAGCAGCTCCTGGACAGGGGGCACGGAGACCCAGTACTTC	CASSSWTGGTETQYF
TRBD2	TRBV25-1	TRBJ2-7	TGTGCCAGCAGTGAATATAGGGCTAGCGGGAGGGACGAGCAGTACTTC	CASSEYRASGRDEQYF
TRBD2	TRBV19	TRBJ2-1	TGTGCCAGTAGACTAGCGAGCTCCTACAATGAGCAGTTCTTC	CASRLASSYNEQFF
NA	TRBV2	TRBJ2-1	TGTGCCAGCACCAGGAGGGTTCTAGAGAATGAGCAGTTCTTC	CASTRRVLENEQFF